This is a list of T cell receptor beta chains from one sample in a study of long-term antiretroviral therapy in people with HIV. TCRdb's copy holds only in-frame clones and misses some; the assay was immunoSEQ multiplex PCR. This sample has about 20,000 clones, with roughly nine tenths found just once. Sequenced material: unsorted PBMCs, taken 4.4 years before starting antiretroviral therapy. The origin of the receptors is a woman aged 25-40 years with HIV. Each CDR3 is given with its conserved first and last residue. The order of the fields is D gene, clone size, J gene, V gene, CDR3 DNA, CDR3 protein. D genes are given only for firm matches. Size values are once, few and many counts, or a class for expanded clones, and some rows have none.

d_call: TRBD2
clone_size: .
j_call: TRBJ2-2
v_call: TRBV4-3
cdr3_nt: TGCGCCAGCAGCCTTAACCCTCAGCGGGGGGGTGCCGGGGAGCTGTTTTTT
cdr3_aa: CASSLNPQRGGAGELFF

d_call: .
clone_size: .
j_call: TRBJ1-1
v_call: TRBV30
cdr3_nt: TGTGCCTGGAGTGTAACATTCATGAACACTGAAGCTTTCTTT
cdr3_aa: CAWSVTFMNTEAFF

d_call: .
clone_size: .
j_call: TRBJ2-1
v_call: TRBV11-2
cdr3_nt: TGTGCCAGCAGCTTATACCGAGGGGGGAGCGTCTACAATGAGCAGTTCTTC
cdr3_aa: CASSLYRGGSVYNEQFF

d_call: .
clone_size: .
j_call: TRBJ1-5
v_call: TRBV27
cdr3_nt: TGTGCCAGCAGTTTTGGGGGCCGCGGGGATCAGCCCCAGCATTTT
cdr3_aa: CASSFGGRGDQPQHF

d_call: .
clone_size: .
j_call: TRBJ2-6
v_call: TRBV7-8
cdr3_nt: TGTGCCAGCAGCTTAGGACTTTTGAGCTCTGGGGCCAACGTCCTGACTTTC
cdr3_aa: CASSLGLLSSGANVLTF

d_call: .
clone_size: .
j_call: TRBJ1-1
v_call: TRBV2
cdr3_nt: TGTGCCAGTAGAGCGAGGCAGGGCCGCAGCGTTGCTGAAGCTTTCTTT
cdr3_aa: CASRARQGRSVAEAFF

d_call: .
clone_size: once
j_call: TRBJ2-3
v_call: TRBV12-1
cdr3_nt: TGTGCCAGCAGCTTTGCGGGGATTTCCTTTAGCACAGATACGCAGTATTTT
cdr3_aa: CASSFAGISFSTDTQYF

d_call: .
clone_size: .
j_call: TRBJ2-5
v_call: TRBV4-3
cdr3_nt: TGCGCCAGCAGCCTACTAGGAGGGCGCCAAGAGACCCAGTACTTC
cdr3_aa: CASSLLGGRQETQYF

d_call: .
clone_size: .
j_call: TRBJ2-3
v_call: TRBV5-1
cdr3_nt: TGCGCCAGCAGCCTTAGGCCAGATACGCAGTATTTT
cdr3_aa: CASSLRPDTQYF

d_call: .
clone_size: .
j_call: TRBJ2-5
v_call: TRBV12-5
cdr3_nt: TGTGCTAGTGCCAGGGTGTCGGGAGAGACCCAGTACTTC
cdr3_aa: CASARVSGETQYF

d_call: .
clone_size: .
j_call: TRBJ2-1
v_call: TRBV6-6
cdr3_nt: TGTGCCAGCAGGCGCCTACAGGGAAGAGGACCCAATGAGCAGTTCTTC
cdr3_aa: CASRRLQGRGPNEQFF

d_call: .
clone_size: .
j_call: TRBJ1-1
v_call: TRBV10-3
cdr3_nt: TGTGCCATCAGTGAGTCTACAACTGAAGCTTTCTTT
cdr3_aa: CAISESTTEAFF

d_call: TRBD1
clone_size: .
j_call: TRBJ1-2
v_call: TRBV6-5
cdr3_nt: TGTGCCAGCGGGACAGGAAGAGACTATGGCTACACCTTC
cdr3_aa: CASGTGRDYGYTF

d_call: .
clone_size: .
j_call: TRBJ2-7
v_call: TRBV15
cdr3_nt: TGTGCCACCAGCAGAGGATACGGCTTCTACGAGCAGTACTTC
cdr3_aa: CATSRGYGFYEQYF

d_call: .
clone_size: large
j_call: TRBJ2-3
v_call: TRBV7-9
cdr3_nt: TGTGCCAGCAGCTTAGTGGGGGGGCAAGATACGCAGTATTTT
cdr3_aa: CASSLVGGQDTQYF

d_call: .
clone_size: .
j_call: TRBJ1-2
v_call: TRBV5-4
cdr3_nt: TGTGCCAGCACCATAGGGGGAAACTATGGCTACACCTTC
cdr3_aa: CASTIGGNYGYTF

d_call: .
clone_size: .
j_call: TRBJ1-4
v_call: TRBV5-6
cdr3_nt: TGTGCCAGCAGCAACAGGAATAATGAAAAACTGTTTTTT
cdr3_aa: CASSNRNNEKLFF

d_call: .
clone_size: once
j_call: TRBJ1-1
v_call: TRBV20-1
cdr3_nt: TGCAGTGCTTCCAGAGCCACTGAAGCTTTCTTT
cdr3_aa: CSASRATEAFF

d_call: .
clone_size: once
j_call: TRBJ2-2
v_call: TRBV11-2
cdr3_nt: TGTGCCAGCAGCTTAACGGGTCGAACCGGGGAGCTGTTTTTT
cdr3_aa: CASSLTGRTGELFF

d_call: TRBD2
clone_size: .
j_call: TRBJ2-1
v_call: TRBV10-3
cdr3_nt: TGTGCCATCAGTGAGAGGGTTAGCGGGGGGGAAGAGCAGTTCTTC
cdr3_aa: CAISERVSGGEEQFF

d_call: .
clone_size: .
j_call: TRBJ2-1
v_call: TRBV5-1
cdr3_nt: TGCGCCAGCAGCTTGGGGGCGGTGAACGAACAGTTCTTC
cdr3_aa: CASSLGAVNEQFF

d_call: TRBD1
clone_size: .
j_call: TRBJ1-5
v_call: TRBV19
cdr3_nt: TGTGCCAGTAGTAATTCTCGGACAGGGAAAAGCAATCAGCCCCAGCATTTT
cdr3_aa: CASSNSRTGKSNQPQHF

d_call: .
clone_size: .
j_call: TRBJ1-5
v_call: TRBV2
cdr3_nt: TGTGCCAGCACCGAACAGGTATATAGCAATCAGCCCCAGCATTTT
cdr3_aa: CASTEQVYSNQPQHF

d_call: .
clone_size: .
j_call: TRBJ2-1
v_call: TRBV27
cdr3_nt: TGTGCCAGCAGTTTTGGTGTCTACAATGAGCAGTTCTTC
cdr3_aa: CASSFGVYNEQFF

d_call: .
clone_size: few
j_call: TRBJ1-1
v_call: TRBV30
cdr3_nt: TGTGCCTGGACGGACAGAAACACTGAAGCTTTCTTT
cdr3_aa: CAWTDRNTEAFF

d_call: .
clone_size: .
j_call: TRBJ1-2
v_call: TRBV5-1
cdr3_nt: TGCGCCAGCAGCGAACAGGGTACGCCCCAGGACTATGGCTACACCTTC
cdr3_aa: CASSEQGTPQDYGYTF

d_call: .
clone_size: .
j_call: TRBJ1-5
v_call: TRBV19
cdr3_nt: TGTGCCAGTAGTTGGGGATTACCCAAGAATTATAGCAATCAGCCCCAGCATTTT
cdr3_aa: CASSWGLPKNYSNQPQHF

d_call: TRBD1
clone_size: .
j_call: TRBJ1-1
v_call: TRBV18
cdr3_nt: TGTGCCTCCAAAGGACAGGGGGCAGTGAACACTGAAGCTTTCTTT
cdr3_aa: CASKGQGAVNTEAFF

d_call: TRBD1
clone_size: .
j_call: TRBJ1-5
v_call: TRBV2
cdr3_nt: TGTGCCAGCAGTGGGCAGGGGGCAAGCAATCAGCCCCAGCATTTT
cdr3_aa: CASSGQGASNQPQHF

d_call: TRBD2
clone_size: .
j_call: TRBJ2-3
v_call: TRBV2
cdr3_nt: TGTGCCAGCAGTGACCCGGGGGGGAGCACAGATACGCAGTATTTT
cdr3_aa: CASSDPGGSTDTQYF

d_call: .
clone_size: .
j_call: TRBJ2-7
v_call: TRBV11-2
cdr3_nt: TGTGCCAGCAGCTTAGACGGGGGACAGCGCCTTTTC
cdr3_aa: CASSLDGGQRLF

d_call: .
clone_size: .
j_call: TRBJ2-5
v_call: TRBV6-6
cdr3_nt: TGTGCCAGCAGTCCCGGGACATCCCCCCTCGAGACCCAGTACTTC
cdr3_aa: CASSPGTSPLETQYF